This TCR beta chain was profiled in a study of T cells in Graves' hyperthyroidism and ophthalmopathy. Whole-study results and caveats: The model anticipated ophthalmopathy a median about 6.5 months pre-onset. Ophthalmopathy stood apart from stable hyperthyroidism in a 13 V-J model.

Criteria for exclusion of patients were uncontrolled infection, other autoimmune disease, pregnancy or lactation. The diagnostic basis comprised clinical symptoms, serum thyroxine and TRAb, thyroid ultrasound and orbital computed tomography. As concerns this clonotype: As yet, its antigen is unknown.

This CDR3 spans 17 amino acids. Germline loops: CDR1 LNHDA, CDR2 SQIVND (reference sequence). The V gene end was trimmed by 3 bases and the J gene end by 6 bases; junction bases not matched to a gene: 13. The investigators amplified TCR beta CDR3 regions from RNA transcripts. HTBI primers were used for first-round RT-PCR of the TCR CDR3. TCRdb fed the multiplex PCR reads into MiXCR, producing one record per CDR3 protein. The data show 550,000 to 800,000 distinct CDR3 sequences, around 17% seen once. This clonotype originated in a man aged 18 to 35 with Graves' hyperthyroidism. Material for sequencing was blood. The rearrangement joins TRBV19 to TRBJ2-4, with 8 nucleotides matching TRBD2. The CDR3, as DNA: TGTGCCAGTAGTATCTCCTTAGCGGGACCCAGAGGAAACATTCAGTACTTC. Amino acid sequence: CASSISLAGPRGNIQYF. Supplemented by reference TRBV19 and TRBJ2-4, the full variable domain reads DGGITQSPKYLFRKEGQNVTLSCEQNLNHDAMYWYRQDPGQGLRLIYYSQIVNDFQKGDIAEGYSVSREKKESFPLTVTSAQKNPTAFYLCASSISLAGPRGNIQYFGAGTRLSVL.